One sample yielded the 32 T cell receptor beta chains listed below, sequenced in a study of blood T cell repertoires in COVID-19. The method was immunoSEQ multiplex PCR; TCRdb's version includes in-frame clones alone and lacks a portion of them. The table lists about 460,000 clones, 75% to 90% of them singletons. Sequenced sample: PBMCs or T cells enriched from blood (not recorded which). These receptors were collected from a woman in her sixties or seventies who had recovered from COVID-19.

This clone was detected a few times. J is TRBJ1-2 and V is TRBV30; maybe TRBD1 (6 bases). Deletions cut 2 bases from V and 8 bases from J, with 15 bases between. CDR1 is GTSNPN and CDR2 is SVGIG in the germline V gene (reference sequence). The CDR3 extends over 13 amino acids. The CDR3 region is CAWSHNTGRGYTF. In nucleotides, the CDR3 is TGTGCCTGGAGTCACAACACAGGGCGCGGCTACACCTTC.

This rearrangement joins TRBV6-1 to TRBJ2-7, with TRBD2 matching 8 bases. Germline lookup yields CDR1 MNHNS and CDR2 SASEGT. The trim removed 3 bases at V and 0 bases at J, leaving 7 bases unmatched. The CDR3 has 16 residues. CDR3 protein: CASSDPTSGPSYEQYV. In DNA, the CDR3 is TGTGCCAGCAGTGATCCCACTAGCGGACCCTCCTACGAGCAGTACGTC.

Here the CDR3 reads CASNTQRDSGYTF. CDR3 coding DNA: TGTGCCAGCAACACCCAGCGGGATTCGGGCTACACCTTC. V gene TRBV27 combines with J gene TRBJ1-2, with D unresolved. Germline loops: CDR1 MNHEY, CDR2 SMNVEV (reference sequence). CDR3 length equals 13 residues. The V end was cut by 7 bases, the J end by 8 bases, with 17 bases between.

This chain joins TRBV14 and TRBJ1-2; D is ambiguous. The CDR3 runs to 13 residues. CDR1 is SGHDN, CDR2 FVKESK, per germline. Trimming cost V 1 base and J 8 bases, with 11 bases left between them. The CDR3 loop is CASSQALAMGYTF. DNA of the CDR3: TGTGCCAGCAGCCAAGCGCTTGCTATGGGCTACACCTTC.

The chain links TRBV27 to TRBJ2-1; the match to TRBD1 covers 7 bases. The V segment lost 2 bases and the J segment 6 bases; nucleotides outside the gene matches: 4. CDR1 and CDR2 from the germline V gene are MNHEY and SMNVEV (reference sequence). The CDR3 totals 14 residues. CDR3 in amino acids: CASSLGAGGNEQFF. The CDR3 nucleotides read TGTGCCAGCAGTTTAGGGGCAGGGGGCAATGAGCAGTTCTTC.

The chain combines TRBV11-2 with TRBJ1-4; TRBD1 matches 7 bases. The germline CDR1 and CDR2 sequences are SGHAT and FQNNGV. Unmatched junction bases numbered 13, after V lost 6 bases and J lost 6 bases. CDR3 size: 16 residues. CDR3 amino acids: CASRRPWTGGDEKLFF. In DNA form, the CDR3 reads TGTGCCAGCAGACGTCCTTGGACAGGCGGGGATGAAAAACTGTTTTTT.

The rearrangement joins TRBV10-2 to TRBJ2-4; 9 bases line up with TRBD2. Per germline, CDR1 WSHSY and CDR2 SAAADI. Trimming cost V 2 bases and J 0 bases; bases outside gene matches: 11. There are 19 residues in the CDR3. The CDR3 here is CASSESDLWRGGAKNIQYF. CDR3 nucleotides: TGCGCCAGCAGTGAGAGTGATTTATGGCGGGGGGGAGCCAAAAACATTCAGTACTTC.

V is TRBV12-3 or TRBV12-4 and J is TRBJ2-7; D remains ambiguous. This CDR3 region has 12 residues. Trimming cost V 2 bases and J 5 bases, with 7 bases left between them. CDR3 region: CASSLLRDEQYF. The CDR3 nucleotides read TGTGCCAGCAGTTTATTGAGAGACGAGCAGTACTTC.

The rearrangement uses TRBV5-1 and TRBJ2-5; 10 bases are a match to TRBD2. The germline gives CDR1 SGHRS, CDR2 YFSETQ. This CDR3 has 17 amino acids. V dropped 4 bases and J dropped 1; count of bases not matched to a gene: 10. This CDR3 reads CASSPQGSGGAQETQYF. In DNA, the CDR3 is TGCGCCAGCAGCCCTCAAGGGAGCGGGGGGGCCCAAGAGACCCAGTACTTC.

The CDR3 region is CASSQDGGQGRLGYSPLHF. The CDR3 DNA is TGCGCCAGCAGCCAAGATGGGGGACAGGGCAGATTGGGATACTCACCCCTCCACTTT. This rearrangement joins TRBV4-1 to TRBJ1-6; 9 bases agree with TRBD1. The CDR3 totals 19 residues. V was clipped by 0 bases and J by 10 bases; unmatched bases: 16. Per the germline V gene, CDR1 is MGHRA and CDR2 is YSYEKL.

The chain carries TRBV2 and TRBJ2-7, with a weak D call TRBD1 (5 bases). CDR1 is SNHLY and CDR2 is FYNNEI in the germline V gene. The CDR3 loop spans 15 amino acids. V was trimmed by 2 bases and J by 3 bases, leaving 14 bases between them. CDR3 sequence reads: CASSEWGRVGYEQYF. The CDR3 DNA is TGTGCCAGCAGTGAATGGGGCAGGGTGGGCTACGAGCAGTACTTC.

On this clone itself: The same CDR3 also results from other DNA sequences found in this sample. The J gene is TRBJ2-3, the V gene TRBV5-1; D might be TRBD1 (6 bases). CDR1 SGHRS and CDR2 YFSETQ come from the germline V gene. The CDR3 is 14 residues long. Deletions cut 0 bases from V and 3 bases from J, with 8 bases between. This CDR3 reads CASSLERGTDTQYF. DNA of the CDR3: TGCGCCAGCAGCTTGGAGAGGGGGACAGATACGCAGTATTTT.

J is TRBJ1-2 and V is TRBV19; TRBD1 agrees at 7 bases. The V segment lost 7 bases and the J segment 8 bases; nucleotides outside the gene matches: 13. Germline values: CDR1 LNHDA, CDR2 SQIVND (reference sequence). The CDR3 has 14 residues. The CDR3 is CASNPGDRAKGYTF. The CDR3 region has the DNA TGTGCCAGTAATCCAGGAGACAGGGCAAAAGGCTACACCTTC.

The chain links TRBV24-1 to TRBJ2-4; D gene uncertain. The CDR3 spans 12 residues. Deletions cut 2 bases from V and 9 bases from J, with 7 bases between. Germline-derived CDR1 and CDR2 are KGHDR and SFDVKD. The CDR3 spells CATSDSSPIQYF. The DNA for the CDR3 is TGTGCCACCAGTGATTCCTCCCCCATTCAGTACTTC.

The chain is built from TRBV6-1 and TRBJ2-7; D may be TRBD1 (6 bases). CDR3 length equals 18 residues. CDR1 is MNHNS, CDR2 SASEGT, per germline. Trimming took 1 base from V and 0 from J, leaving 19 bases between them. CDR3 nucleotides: TGTGCCAGCAGTGAAGGCCCCCTGACAGGCCCCCTCTCCTACGAGCAGTACGTC. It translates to CASSEGPLTGPLSYEQYV.

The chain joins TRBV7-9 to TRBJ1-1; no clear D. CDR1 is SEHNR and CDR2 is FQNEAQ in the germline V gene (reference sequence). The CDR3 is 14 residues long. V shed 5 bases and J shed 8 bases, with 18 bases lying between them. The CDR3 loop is CASSPIVNISEAFF. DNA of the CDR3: TGTGCCAGCAGCCCCATCGTCAACATATCAGAAGCTTTCTTT.

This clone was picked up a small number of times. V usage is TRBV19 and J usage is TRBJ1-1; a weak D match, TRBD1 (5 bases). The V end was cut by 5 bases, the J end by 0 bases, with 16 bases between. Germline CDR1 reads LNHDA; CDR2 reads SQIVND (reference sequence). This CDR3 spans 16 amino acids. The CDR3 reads CASSSERGTMNTEAFF. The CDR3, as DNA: TGTGCCAGTAGTTCAGAGCGGGGGACTATGAACACTGAAGCTTTCTTT.

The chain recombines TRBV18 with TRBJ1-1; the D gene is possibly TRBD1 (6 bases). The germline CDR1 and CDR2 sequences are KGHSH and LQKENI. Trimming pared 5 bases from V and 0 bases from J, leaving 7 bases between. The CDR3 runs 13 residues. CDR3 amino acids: CASSGDMNTEAFF. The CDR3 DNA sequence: TGTGCCAGCTCAGGGGACATGAACACTGAAGCTTTCTTT. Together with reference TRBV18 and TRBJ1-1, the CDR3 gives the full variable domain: NAGVMQNPRHLVRRRGQEARLRCSPMKGHSHVYWYRQLPEEGLKFMVYLQKENIIDESGMPKERFSAEFPKEGPSILRIQQVVRGDSAAYFCASSGDMNTEAFFGQGTRLTVV.

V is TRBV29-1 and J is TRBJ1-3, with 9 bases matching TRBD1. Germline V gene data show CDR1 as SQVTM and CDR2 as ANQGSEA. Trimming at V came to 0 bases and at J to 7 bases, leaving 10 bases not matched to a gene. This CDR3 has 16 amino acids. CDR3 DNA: TGCAGCGTTGAAGATGGGCGGACAGGGGCCCGGAACACCATATATTTT. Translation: CSVEDGRTGARNTIYF. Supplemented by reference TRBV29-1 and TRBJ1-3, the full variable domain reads SAVISQKPSRDICQRGTSLTIQCQVDSQVTMMFWYRQQPGQSLTLIATANQGSEATYESGFVIDKFPISRPNLTFSTLTVSNMSPEDSSIYLCSVEDGRTGARNTIYFGEGSWLTVV.

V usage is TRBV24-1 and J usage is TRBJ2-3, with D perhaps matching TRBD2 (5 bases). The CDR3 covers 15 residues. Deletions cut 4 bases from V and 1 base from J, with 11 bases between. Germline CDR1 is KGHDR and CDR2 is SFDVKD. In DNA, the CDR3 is TGTGCCACCAGTGAGGGTCGGGGAGGCACAGATACGCAGTATTTT. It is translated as CATSEGRGGTDTQYF.

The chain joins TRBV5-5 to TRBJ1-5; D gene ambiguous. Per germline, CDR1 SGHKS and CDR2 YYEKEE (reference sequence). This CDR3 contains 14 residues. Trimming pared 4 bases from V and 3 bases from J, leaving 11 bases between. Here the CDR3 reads CASSDSGNNQPQHF. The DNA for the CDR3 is TGTGCCAGCAGCGATTCCGGGAACAATCAGCCCCAGCATTTT.

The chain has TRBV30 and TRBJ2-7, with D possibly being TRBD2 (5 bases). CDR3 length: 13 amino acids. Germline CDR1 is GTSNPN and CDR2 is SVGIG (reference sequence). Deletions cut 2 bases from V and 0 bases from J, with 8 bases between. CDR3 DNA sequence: TGTGCCTGGAGTCATGGACTCTCCTACGAGCAGTACTTC. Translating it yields CAWSHGLSYEQYF.

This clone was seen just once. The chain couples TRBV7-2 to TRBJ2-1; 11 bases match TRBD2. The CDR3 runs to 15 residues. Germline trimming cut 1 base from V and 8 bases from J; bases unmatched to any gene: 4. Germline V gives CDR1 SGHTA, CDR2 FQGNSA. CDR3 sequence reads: CASSLGTSGWDEQFF. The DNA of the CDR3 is TGTGCCAGCAGCTTAGGGACTAGCGGGTGGGATGAGCAGTTCTTC.

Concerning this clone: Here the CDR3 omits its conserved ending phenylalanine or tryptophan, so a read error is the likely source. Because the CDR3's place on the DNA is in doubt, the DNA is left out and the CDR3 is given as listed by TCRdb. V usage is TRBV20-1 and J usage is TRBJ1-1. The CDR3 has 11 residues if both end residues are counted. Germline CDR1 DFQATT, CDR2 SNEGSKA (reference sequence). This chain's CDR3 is CSARVGGDQAL.

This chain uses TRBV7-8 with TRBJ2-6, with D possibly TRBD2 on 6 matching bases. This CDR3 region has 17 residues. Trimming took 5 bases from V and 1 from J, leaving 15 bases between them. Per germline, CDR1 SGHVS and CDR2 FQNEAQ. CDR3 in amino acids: CASSGRRSGSGANVLTF. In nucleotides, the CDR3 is TGTGCCAGCAGCGGGAGGCGTTCGGGATCTGGGGCCAACGTCCTGACTTTC.

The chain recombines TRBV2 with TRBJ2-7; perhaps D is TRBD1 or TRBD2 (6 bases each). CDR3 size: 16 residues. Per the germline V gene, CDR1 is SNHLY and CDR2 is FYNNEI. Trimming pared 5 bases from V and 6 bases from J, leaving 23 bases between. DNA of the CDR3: TGTGCCAGCAGTAAAGGGGGGATAGAGTTGGGAGGCGAGCAGTACTTC. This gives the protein CASSKGGIELGGEQYF. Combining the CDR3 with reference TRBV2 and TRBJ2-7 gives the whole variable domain EPEVTQTPSHQVTQMGQEVILRCVPISNHLYFYWYRQILGQKVEFLVSFYNNEISEKSEIFDDQFSVERPDGSNFTLKIRSTKLEDSAMYFCASSKGGIELGGEQYFGPGTRLTVT.

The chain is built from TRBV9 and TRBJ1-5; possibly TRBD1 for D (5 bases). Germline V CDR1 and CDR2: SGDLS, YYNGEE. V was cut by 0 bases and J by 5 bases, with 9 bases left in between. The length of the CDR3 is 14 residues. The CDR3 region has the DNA TGTGCCAGCAGCGTAGCCAGGGAGGATCAGCCCCAGCATTTT. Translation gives CASSVAREDQPQHF.

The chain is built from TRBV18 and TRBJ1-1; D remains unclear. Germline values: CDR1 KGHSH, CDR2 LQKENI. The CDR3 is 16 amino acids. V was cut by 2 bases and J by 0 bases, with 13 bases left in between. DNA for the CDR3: TGTGCCAGCTCACCAGATTCCACAGCCATGAACACTGAAGCTTTCTTT. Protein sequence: CASSPDSTAMNTEAFF.

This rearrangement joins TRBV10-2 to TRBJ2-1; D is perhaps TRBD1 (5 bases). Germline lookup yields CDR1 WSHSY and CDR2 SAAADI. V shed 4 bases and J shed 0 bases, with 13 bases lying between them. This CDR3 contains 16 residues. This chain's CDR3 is CASSGHTGSSYNEQFF. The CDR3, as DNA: TGCGCCAGCAGTGGGCACACAGGTAGCTCCTACAATGAGCAGTTCTTC.

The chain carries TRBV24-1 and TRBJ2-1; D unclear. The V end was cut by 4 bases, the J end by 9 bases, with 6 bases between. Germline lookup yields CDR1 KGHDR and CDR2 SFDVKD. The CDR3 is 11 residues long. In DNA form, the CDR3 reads TGTGCCACCAGTGAGCTTAGTGAGCAGTTCTTC. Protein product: CATSELSEQFF.

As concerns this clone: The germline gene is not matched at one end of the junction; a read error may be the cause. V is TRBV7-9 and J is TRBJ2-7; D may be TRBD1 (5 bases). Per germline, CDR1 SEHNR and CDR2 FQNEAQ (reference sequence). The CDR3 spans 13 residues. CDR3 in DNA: TGTGCCAGCACCTTAAGACCAGGGCTAGGGCAGTACTTC. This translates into CASTLRPGLGQYF.

CDR3 DNA sequence: TGTGCCAGCAGCGCAGGGGTAGGCACCTTC. This translates into CASSAGVGTF. The rearrangement joins TRBV9 to TRBJ1-2, with a possible D match to TRBD1 (6 bases). V dropped 3 bases and J dropped 13 bases, with 10 bases sitting between them. The CDR3 covers 10 residues. Germline-derived CDR1 and CDR2 are SGDLS and YYNGEE. The variable domain in full, with the rest retrieved from reference TRBV9 and TRBJ1-2, is DSGVTQTPKHLITATGQRVTLRCSPRSGDLSVYWYQQSLDQGLQFLIQYYNGEERAKGNILERFSAQQFPDLHSELNLSSLELGDSALYFCASSAGVGTFGSGTRLTVV.